This T cell receptor (beta chain) was identified in a study of regulatory T cells in long-lasting Graves disease. The TCR beta library used iRepertoire HTBI primers with Arm-PCR amplification of CDR3. TCRdb recomputed calls from the multiplex PCR reads with MiXCR, one row per CDR3 protein. The sample records hundreds of thousands of distinct CDR3 sequences, about 15% being singletons. The CDR3 consists of 15 residues. V trimming: 1 base; J trimming: 5 bases; junction bases outside the gene matches: 6. Germline CDR1 SGHTA, CDR2 FQGNSA. The time point was: newly diagnosed GD, antithyroid drugs for less than 3 months. The TCR library was made from RNA that had been extracted from PBMCs in TRIzol. In addition, the sample was reused for a study of T cells in Graves' hyperthyroidism and ophthalmopathy. From that study: Each diagnosis was grounded in clinical symptoms, serum thyroxine and TRAb, thyroid ultrasound, and orbital computed tomography. In the first-round RT-PCR of the TCR CDR3, the HTBI primer set was used. Classification by a 13 V-J model distinguished ophthalmopathy from stable hyperthyroidism. Before onset, ophthalmopathy was predicted by the model a median approximately 6.7 months earlier.

The V and J genes are TRBV7-2 and TRBJ2-3; 7 nucleotides match TRBD2. The sequence was obtained from a woman between 25 and 40 years old with Graves disease. Source: peripheral blood mononuclear cells (PBMCs), taken at new diagnosis, from a patient treated with antithyroid drugs. CDR3 loop: CASSLDGTMRDTQYF. As DNA, the CDR3 is TGTGCCAGCAGCTTAGACGGGACTATGAGAGATACGCAGTATTTT.